The sample holds one count of the clone carrying this T cell receptor (beta chain). TCRbeta CDR3 was sequenced at survey depth with template counts. Generated by immunoSEQ multiplex PCR, the TCRdb table keeps only in-frame clones and is missing some. The data show 20,000 to 30,000 clones, less than 95% seen once. The CDR3 is 14 residues long. With V trimmed by 5 bases and J by 7 bases, 7 bases remained unmatched. In germline, CDR1 is MNHEY, CDR2 SVGEGT. The entry originates in a study of tissue T cells after allogeneic stem cell transplantation. Study summary: Several unmodified and three CD34-selected T-cell-depleted grafts went to graft-versus-host disease patients.

The chain recombines TRBV6-2 or TRBV6-3 with TRBJ2-7; the match to TRBD1 covers 11 bases. This receptor was obtained from a male donor older than 55 who later had graft-versus-host disease after an allogeneic stem cell transplant. The sequencing used blood, collected before transplantation. This CDR3 reads CASSTDRGLREQYF. CDR3 DNA: TGTGCCAGCAGTACGGACAGGGGGCTGAGGGAGCAGTACTTC.